Below, 9 T cell receptor beta chains from the same sample are listed, as sequenced in a study of T cells of healthy individuals. TCRdb called the 5' RACE reads again in MiXCR, with one record for every CDR3 protein. Of tens of thousands of distinct CDR3 sequences in the sample, around 16% are singletons; the top ten hold 4% to 5%. All receptors derive from a human donor in good health.

V and J are TRBV28 and TRBJ2-7, with 8 bases lining up with TRBD1. CDR1 and CDR2 (germline): MDHEN, SYDVKM. The CDR3 consists of 14 residues. The J segment lost 1 base and the V segment lost 5 bases, leaving 4 bases of the junction unmatched. The CDR3: CASSQDRGSYEQYF. For the CDR3, the DNA is TGTGCCAGCAGTCAAGACAGGGGTTCCTACGAGCAGTACTTC.

The V and J genes are TRBV6-2 or TRBV6-3 and TRBJ1-1; D is uncertain. The CDR3 extends over 15 amino acids. Germline CDR1 and CDR2: MNHEY and SVGEGT. Trimming took off 1 base at V and 4 bases at J, with 13 bases between the two ends. The CDR3 bases are TGTGCCAGCAGTTACTATTTCCCCGACGGCACTGAAGCTTTCTTT. Protein product: CASSYYFPDGTEAFF.

This clonotype came up many times. V and J are TRBV20-1 and TRBJ2-5; D unclear. This CDR3 has 14 amino acids. Germline-derived CDR1 and CDR2 are DFQATT and SNEGSKA (reference sequence). V shed 0 bases and J shed 5 bases, with 13 bases lying between them. In DNA, the CDR3 is TGCAGTGCTAGAGATCTCGGAAGGTGGGAGACCCAGTACTTC. Residues: CSARDLGRWETQYF.

The chain links TRBV7-9 to TRBJ1-2, with D possibly being TRBD1 (6 bases). CDR3 length equals 14 residues. V gave up 5 bases and J gave up 8 bases, with 18 bases separating them. The V gene's germline CDR1 is SEHNR and CDR2 FQNEAQ (reference sequence). For the CDR3, the DNA is TGTGCCAGCAGCCCATTGGGGGGGGCATCCGGCTACACCTTC. Its translation is CASSPLGGASGYTF.

This clonotype was seen repeatedly, ten times or more. The chain uses TRBV10-3 and TRBJ1-2, with D hard to call. Trimming cost V 5 bases and J 6 bases, with 13 bases left between them. CDR1 ENHRY and CDR2 SYGVKD come from the germline V gene. CDR3 length: 13 residues. CDR3 in DNA: TGTGCCATCAGTACCGGACGGAGAGATGGCTACACCTTC. It is translated as CAISTGRRDGYTF.

This clonotype has just a few counts. The J gene is TRBJ1-2, the V gene TRBV7-3, with D unclear. CDR1 and CDR2 from the germline V gene are SGHTA and FQGTGA. V was clipped by 5 bases and J by 4 bases, with 8 bases between them. This CDR3 is 12 amino acids long. Here the CDR3 reads CASSPDGYGYTF. CDR3 in DNA: TGTGCCAGCAGCCCGGACGGCTATGGCTACACCTTC.

This clonotype appeared a few times. A read error may produce the germline difference seen at one junction end. The chain is built from TRBV15 and TRBJ2-1; no definite D call. This CDR3 region has 13 residues. Germline V gives CDR1 LNHNV, CDR2 YYDKDF (reference sequence). The CDR3: CATGSNSYNEQFF. The CDR3 nucleotides read TGTGCCACCGGCAGCAACAGCTACAATGAGCAGTTCTTC.

The chain uses TRBV19 and TRBJ2-4; 10 nucleotides line up with TRBD1. Germline V gene lookup returns CDR1 LNHDA and CDR2 SQIVND (reference sequence). V dropped 3 bases and J dropped 8; count of bases not matched to a gene: 7. The CDR3 is made up of 15 amino acids. The CDR3 region has the DNA TGTGCCAGTAGTATTGTAGGTGGGACAGGGGACATTCAGTACTTC. It specifies CASSIVGGTGDIQYF. The full variable domain, completed using reference TRBV19 and TRBJ2-4, is DGGITQSPKYLFRKEGQNVTLSCEQNLNHDAMYWYRQDPGQGLRLIYYSQIVNDFQKGDIAEGYSVSREKKESFPLTVTSAQKNPTAFYLCASSIVGGTGDIQYFGAGTRLSVL.

The chain is built from TRBV7-2 and TRBJ2-5, with D perhaps matching TRBD1 (7 bases). The germline V gene has CDR1 SGHTA and CDR2 FQGNSA. This CDR3 is built from 18 residues. V was cut by 4 bases and J by 5 bases, with 26 bases left in between. CDR3 sequence reads: CASSSTPTRFQGGETQYF. CDR3 sequence (DNA): TGTGCCAGCAGCTCGACCCCCACCCGGTTCCAGGGGGGCGAGACCCAGTACTTC.